This T cell receptor (beta chain) was sequenced for a study of T-cell memory formation after mild COVID-19. The study, taken as a whole, reports: Mainly CM and EM harbored the contracting CD4+ clones; mainly EMRA harbored the CD8+ ones.

The CDR3 totals 14 residues. Trimming stripped 7 bases from V and 8 bases from J, with 18 bases between. The germline gives CDR1 SGHRS, CDR2 YFSETQ. Constant-segment-primed 5'RACE gave TCR alpha and TCR beta cDNA libraries with sample barcodes and UMIs. TCRdb called the 5' RACE reads again in MiXCR, with one record for every CDR3 protein. The sample has approximately 300,000 distinct CDR3 sequences; around 15% are singletons. As for this clonotype: Its antigen is still unknown.

This sequence originates from a man aged 18 to 30 who had mild COVID-19 (a few samples of this study predate the infection). Cell type and time point are not known. Material: PBMCs or a T cell subset sorted from them (not recorded which). The chain uses TRBV5-1 and TRBJ2-2; the D gene could be TRBD1 or TRBD2 (5 bases each). In DNA, the CDR3 is TGCGCCAGCGGACCCGGGACGCTGCTTGGGGAGCTGTTTTTT. Protein product: CASGPGTLLGELFF.